This T cell receptor beta chain was recovered during a study of blood T cells in healthy people across ages (dated by TCRdb to between 2015 and 2017). A note on the overall study: In model experiments, template switching captured about one uniquely barcoded TCR beta cDNA molecule for every two T cells. To track age-related changes in TCR beta repertoire diversity, the study relied on deep sequencing normalized with unique cDNA molecular identifiers. The donors were divided into four age groups: young (average around 17 years), middle-aged (about 40), aged (roughly 66) and long-lived (about 84). To avoid experimental bias, donors of different ages were randomly spread across the sequencing lanes. Using the same blood draw, the study looked at two additional independent replicas of 1 million unique cDNA reads for two donors, one aged 18 to 30 and the other aged 80 or older.

The roughly 37 donors, aged 6 to 90 years, were systemically healthy Caucasian individuals from Russia. Around 10 milliliters of peripheral blood were collected from each donor into EDTA-treated Vacutainer tubes. Ficoll-Paque density-gradient centrifugation was used to isolate PBMCs, with at least 7 million obtained per sample. Trizol reagent was used to extract total RNA from the PBMCs, yielding at least 5 micrograms per sample. The percentages of naive CD45RAhigh/CD27high T cells were determined by flow cytometry on a PBMC aliquot from every donor. Overall study results and their limits: A strong correlation was found between observed TCR beta diversity and the percentage of naive T cells measured by flow cytometry. Bulk unsorted PBMC profiling prevented conclusive comparison of naive and antigen-experienced compartments. Donor CMV infection status was unknown, potentially confounding age-related changes in expanded clonotypes. As age increased, observed TCR beta diversity per million T cells dropped in a roughly linear way, and a significant reduction was already evident by age 40. The long-lived group showed more naive CD4+ T cells, fewer expanded clones and increased TCR diversity than the aged group, suggesting age selection. Estimates of total diversity based on one million sequenced T cells were considered lower bounds and underestimates.

The library was generated by 5' RACE. The sequencer listed for this sample is Illumina HiSeq 2500. A second PCR of roughly 6 to 11 cycles was run with a J-beta primer mix and a sample-barcoded 5' primer. A unique molecular identifier was introduced onto each TCR beta cDNA molecule by a template-switch 5' adaptor carrying 12 random nucleotides. Each sample yielded at least 2.5 million CDR3-containing paired-end reads. First-strand cDNA synthesis was performed from all RNA using the Mint cDNA synthesis kit, with priming by a TRBC-specific oligonucleotide. Following uracil-DNA glycosylase treatment, all cDNA underwent a first 18-cycle PCR with the universal primers M1SS and BC2_uni_R. The original methods were these. Normalization of each sample was performed by random selection of 1 million high-quality reads, each carrying a distinct molecular identifier. Reads with shared molecular identifiers were discarded instead of being binned into consensus sequences. MiTCR, run with a Q25 quality threshold and the strictest error-elimination algorithm, handled CDR3 identification, clonotype clustering and error correction. A nonparametric unseen species model with Euler transformation was used to estimate lower-bound total TCR beta diversity. TCRdb applied fastp at Q25 and MiXCR to the public reads, then kept only in-frame beta chains. Merged by CDR3 protein, the rows form single entries marked with the most common genes and DNA. None of the V and J calls come from the authors' own analysis; TCRdb made them. This sample holds 1.5 million to 2 million distinct CDR3 sequences; under 30% were observed only once. The ten top clones hold roughly 8.2% of the sample.

As for this clonotype: The antigen this receptor binds is unknown. No much larger clonotype is one base removed from it; base qualities were not supplied.

The sequencing input was blood. The sequence derives from a woman in her twenties or thirties in good health.

The DNA reads TGCGCCAGCAGGGGGGCAGGGGGCAGGACTGAAGCTTTCTTT. This yields the protein CASRGAGGRTEAFF. The receptor chain draws on TRBV4-3 and TRBJ1-1, with 8 central nucleotides matching TRBD1. Spanning cysteine to phenylalanine, the CDR3 consists of 14 amino acids. The read is trimmed to its CDR3 DNA, 42 bases read in frame from base 1. At the junction V is shortened by 6 bases and J by 5 bases; bases outside the gene matches: 8. CDR1 and CDR2 were assigned from the germline V gene as LGHNA and YSLEER.